Presented here are 3 T cell receptor beta chains from one specimen sequenced in a study of blood T cells in healthy people across ages. A second roughly 6 to 12 cycle PCR used barcoded and J-beta primers. TCRdb analysed the 5' RACE reads with MiXCR anew, one entry per CDR3 protein. Seen here are roughly 1,000,000 distinct CDR3 sequences, roughly 24% observed once, and the top ten hold approximately 0.79%. Separately, the same data were catalogued under a study of T cells of mothers and their children.

The sample comprised blood. These receptors were collected from a girl aged 2-10 years in good health.

A remark on this clonotype: At one end the junction does not follow the germline gene, possibly because of a read error. The chain recombines TRBV7-7 with TRBJ1-1, with D possibly matching TRBD1 (6 bases). Germline CDR1 SSHAT, CDR2 FNYEAQ (reference sequence). CDR3 size: 14 residues. The CDR3 nucleotides are TGTGCTAGCAGTCCAATTACAGGGTTGGCTGAAGCTTTCTTT. It is translated as CASSPITGLAEAFF.

The genes are TRBV5-1 and TRBJ2-5; TRBD1 matches 8 bases. The DNA matches TRBJ2-7 better at its end, which makes the J call doubtful. The CDR3 totals 15 residues. Germline assignment: CDR1 SGHRS and CDR2 YFSETQ. In nucleotides, the CDR3 is TGCGCCAGCGGGACAGGTCTGGCTAATGTCTACGAGCAGTACTTC. This translates into CASGTGLANVYEQYF.

This clonotype has a count of ten or more. The V and J genes are TRBV24-1 and TRBJ2-2; D tentatively reads TRBD1 or TRBD2 (5 bases each). Germline values: CDR1 KGHDR, CDR2 SFDVKD. The CDR3 has 15 residues. Deletions cut 5 bases from V and 2 bases from J, with 11 bases between. In nucleotides, the CDR3 is TGTGCCACCAGTGGAGGGGATACAAACACCGGGGAGCTGTTTTTT. Protein product: CATSGGDTNTGELFF.